The 17 T cell receptor beta chains given below trace back to one sample, sequenced in a study of T cells in localized non-small cell lung cancer. Sequencing used immunoSEQ multiplex PCR; TCRdb keeps in-frame clones, though not all of them. The sample has tens of thousands of clones; more than 90% are singletons. The sample here was peripheral blood, taken before any cancer treatment. These TCRs come from a female donor older than 55 with stage I lung adenocarcinoma.

V is TRBV6-5 and J is TRBJ1-2, with no clear D. V lost 0 bases to trimming and J lost 0 bases, with 5 bases between them. The CDR3 sequence is 14 residues long. Germline lookup yields CDR1 MNHEY and CDR2 SVGAGI. This CDR3 is CASSYSPTNYGYTF. The DNA of the CDR3 is TGTGCCAGCAGTTACTCACCGACTAACTATGGCTACACCTTC.

V and J are TRBV29-1 and TRBJ2-2, with 7 nucleotides matching TRBD1. The CDR3 totals 13 residues. Trimming removed 7 bases from V and 6 bases from J; junction bases left unmatched: 8. Germline V gene data show CDR1 as SQVTM and CDR2 as ANQGSEA. As DNA, the CDR3 is TGCAGCGCCGACTACAGGGGACCCGGGGAGCTGTTTTTT. Translated, it gives CSADYRGPGELFF.

V gene TRBV6-6 combines with J gene TRBJ1-3; no definite D call. The CDR3 consists of 15 residues. V gave up 6 bases and J gave up 1 base, with 13 bases separating them. Germline values: CDR1 MNHNY, CDR2 SVGAGI (reference sequence). The CDR3 nucleotides read TGTGCCAGCAGCCAAGGCGGCCAATCTGGAAACACCATATATTTT. Translation: CASSQGGQSGNTIYF.

The chain couples TRBV2 to TRBJ2-7, with D tentatively TRBD1 or TRBD2 (5 bases each). The CDR3 runs 12 residues. The V gene lost 8 bases and the J gene lost 6 bases, with 14 bases spanning the gap. CDR1 is SNHLY and CDR2 is FYNNEI in the germline V gene. This chain's CDR3 is CASSNERGEQYF. The CDR3 DNA follows: TGTGCCAGCTCTAACGAGAGGGGCGAGCAGTACTTC.

CDR3 in amino acids: CASSFRGTDTQYF. CDR3 in DNA: TGTGCCAGCAGCTTCCGAGGGACAGATACGCAGTATTTT. The chain couples TRBV11-3 to TRBJ2-3; D is perhaps TRBD2 (5 bases). CDR1 and CDR2 from the germline V gene are SGHNT and YENEEA. The CDR3 extends over 13 amino acids. V was pared by 3 bases and J by 3 bases, with 7 bases between.

This clone appeared a single time. A junction boundary mismatches the germline segment, possibly from a read error. V and J are TRBV11-3 and TRBJ2-2; possibly TRBD2 for D (7 bases). The CDR3 consists of 15 residues. Germline CDR1 SGHNT, CDR2 YENEEA. The CDR3 reads CASSLGGANTGELFF. CDR3 sequence (DNA): TGTGCCAGCAGTTTAGGGGGGGCGAACACCGGGGAGCTGTTTTTT.

Only a few counts were recorded for this clone. The junction differs from germline at one of its ends, possibly a read error. V and J are TRBV5-1 and TRBJ1-1; possible D gene TRBD1, 5 bases. CDR1 and CDR2 from the germline V gene are SGHRS and YFSETQ. This CDR3 has 14 amino acids. The CDR3 DNA follows: TGCGCCAGCAGTTTGGTAGGGGATAAAGTTGAAGCTTTCTTT. This sequence encodes CASSLVGDKVEAFF.

The chain uses TRBV18 and TRBJ1-2; D gene unclear. Trimming removed 2 bases from V and 0 bases from J, with 10 bases in between. Germline CDR1 reads KGHSH; CDR2 reads LQKENI. This CDR3 comprises 15 residues. CDR3 DNA: TGTGCCAGCTCACCAGAGGCAGAGCCTAACTATGGCTACACCTTC. This encodes CASSPEAEPNYGYTF.

The chain recombines TRBV28 with TRBJ2-7, with D possibly matching TRBD1 (7 bases). This CDR3 region has 12 residues. Germline V gene lookup returns CDR1 MDHEN and CDR2 SYDVKM. The V and J ends lost 8 bases and 3 bases respectively, with 11 bases between them. DNA of the CDR3: TGTGCCAGCGCGGGACAGTTCTACGAGCAGTACGTC. The encoded protein is CASAGQFYEQYV.

The chain is built from TRBV11-2 and TRBJ1-1; the D is unclear. Germline assignment: CDR1 SGHAT and CDR2 FQNNGV. Trimming stripped 3 bases from V and 2 bases from J, with 10 bases between. The length of the CDR3 is 14 residues. DNA for the CDR3: TGTGCCAGCAGCTTCCAGAGGTCCAACACTGAAGCTTTCTTT. Its translation: CASSFQRSNTEAFF.

CDR3 in amino acids: CASSRTSGRDTQYF. The CDR3 bases are TGCGCCAGCAGCCGGACTAGCGGCCGAGATACGCAGTATTTT. This sequence joins TRBV10-2 and TRBJ2-3, with 10 bases aligning to TRBD2. CDR3 length: 14 amino acids. In germline, CDR1 is WSHSY, CDR2 SAAADI. The V and J ends lost 6 bases and 5 bases, in that order; junction bases with no gene match: 5.

The sample holds a few counts of this clone. The chain combines TRBV5-1 with TRBJ1-6, with a possible D match to TRBD1 (6 bases). Trimming took off 0 bases at V and 9 bases at J, with 19 bases between the two ends. Germline V CDR1 and CDR2: SGHRS, YFSETQ. This CDR3 comprises 17 residues. This CDR3 is CASSLESAGRGSSPLHF. Here the CDR3 DNA reads TGCGCCAGCAGCTTGGAATCGGCCGGGAGGGGGTCTTCACCCCTCCACTTT.

This clone was found once. The chain employs TRBV7-2 and TRBJ2-4; TRBD2 matches at 16 bases. CDR1 and CDR2 from the germline V gene are SGHTA and FQGNSA. CDR3 size: 17 residues. Germline trimming cut 5 bases from V and 8 bases from J; bases unmatched to any gene: 9. The DNA of the CDR3 is TGTGCCAGCAGCGCGGTCGGGACTAGCGGGGGGGCGGACATTCAGTACTTC. Translation gives CASSAVGTSGGADIQYF.

The chain combines TRBV9 with TRBJ2-1; TRBD2 might be the D (5 bases). The CDR3 spans 18 residues. CDR1 is SGDLS, CDR2 YYNGEE, per germline. V was clipped by 0 bases and J by 6 bases, with 22 bases between them. The CDR3 protein is CASSVEGSREEVANEQFF. The CDR3 DNA is TGTGCCAGCAGCGTAGAGGGTAGCAGAGAGGAGGTAGCCAATGAGCAGTTCTTC. The full variable domain, its missing parts supplied by reference TRBV9 and TRBJ2-1, is DSGVTQTPKHLITATGQRVTLRCSPRSGDLSVYWYQQSLDQGLQFLIQYYNGEERAKGNILERFSAQQFPDLHSELNLSSLELGDSALYFCASSVEGSREEVANEQFFGPGTRLTVL.

The V and J genes are TRBV6-1 and TRBJ2-7; the match to TRBD1 covers 9 bases. V gave up 5 bases and J gave up 2 bases; unmatched junction bases: 4. Germline loops: CDR1 MNHNS, CDR2 SASEGT. The CDR3 runs to 14 residues. The CDR3 here is CASSLDRGAYEQYV. The DNA for the CDR3 is TGTGCCAGCAGTCTTGACAGGGGGGCCTACGAGCAGTACGTC.

The chain combines TRBV29-1 with TRBJ2-1, with D perhaps TRBD1 (6 bases). Germline CDR1 is SQVTM and CDR2 is ANQGSEA. The CDR3 is made up of 18 amino acids. V dropped 0 bases and J dropped 1 base, with 19 bases sitting between them. The CDR3 DNA reads as TGCAGCGTTGAAGAACTACCTCAGGGGTTCGAGTCCTACAATGAGCAGTTCTTC. This codes for CSVEELPQGFESYNEQFF.

The rearrangement joins TRBV7-9 to TRBJ1-3; D is uncertain. Per the germline V gene, CDR1 is SEHNR and CDR2 is FQNEAQ (reference sequence). V was pared by 3 bases and J by 4 bases, with 13 bases between. The CDR3 consists of 15 residues. The CDR3 bases are TGTGCCAGCAGCTTGATGGCCTTCTACGGAAACACCATATATTTT. Protein: CASSLMAFYGNTIYF. Using reference TRBV7-9 and TRBJ1-3 for the parts outside the CDR3, the full variable domain is DTGVSQNPRHKITKRGQNVTFRCDPISEHNRLYWYRQTLGQGPEFLTYFQNEAQLEKSRLLSDRFSAERPKGSFSTLEIQRTEQGDSAMYLCASSLMAFYGNTIYFGEGSWLTVV.